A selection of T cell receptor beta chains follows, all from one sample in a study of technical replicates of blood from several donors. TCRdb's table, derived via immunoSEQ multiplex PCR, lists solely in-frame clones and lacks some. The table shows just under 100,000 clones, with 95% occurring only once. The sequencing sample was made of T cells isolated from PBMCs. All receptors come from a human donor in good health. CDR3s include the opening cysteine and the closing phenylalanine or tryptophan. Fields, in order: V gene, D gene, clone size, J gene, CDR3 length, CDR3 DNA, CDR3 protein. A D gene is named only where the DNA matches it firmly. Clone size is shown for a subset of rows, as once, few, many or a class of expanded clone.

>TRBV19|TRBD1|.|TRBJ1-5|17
TGTGCCAGTCGGGCTCGGACAGGGGGCAACTACAATCAGCCCCAGCATTTT
CASRARTGGNYNQPQHF
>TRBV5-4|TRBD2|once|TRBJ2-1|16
TGTGCCAGCAGCTTGGCCCTAGCGGGGGGGGAAAATGAGCAGTTCTTC
CASSLALAGGENEQFF
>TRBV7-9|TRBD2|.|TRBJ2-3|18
TGTGCCAGCAGCTCACCCGTCTTGGCGGGGGGGCTATGGGATACGCAGTATTTT
CASSSPVLAGGLWDTQYF
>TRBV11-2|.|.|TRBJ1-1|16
TGTGCCAGCAGCTTAGGGCGGACAGATATGAACACTGAAGCTTTCTTT
CASSLGRTDMNTEAFF
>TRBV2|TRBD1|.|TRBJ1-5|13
TGTGCCAGCACATGGGACAGGAATCAGCCCCAGCATTTT
CASTWDRNQPQHF
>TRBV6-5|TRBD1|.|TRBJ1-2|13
TGTGCCAGCAGTTACTCGGGACAGTATGGCTACACCTTC
CASSYSGQYGYTF
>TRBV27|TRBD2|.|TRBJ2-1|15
TGTGCCAGCAGCACCGGGACTAGCGGATACAATGAGCAGTTCTTC
CASSTGTSGYNEQFF
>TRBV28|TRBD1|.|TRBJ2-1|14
TGTGCCAGCTTAGGCGGGACAGGGAACAATGAGCAGTTCTTC
CASLGGTGNNEQFF
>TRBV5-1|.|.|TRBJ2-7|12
TGCGCCAGCAGCTTGGTGGGGGAGGTGCAGTACTTC
CASSLVGEVQYF
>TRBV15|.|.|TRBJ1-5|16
TGTGCCACCAGCAGAGACAGTCCAGGGTTAGGACAGCCCCAGCATTTT
CATSRDSPGLGQPQHF
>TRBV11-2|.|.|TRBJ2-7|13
TGTGCCAGCAGCTTAGGATGGCCCTACGAGCAGTACTTC
CASSLGWPYEQYF
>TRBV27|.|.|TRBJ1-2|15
TGTGCCAGCAGTTTATTTTCAGGGATCGTGGACGGCTACACCTTC
CASSLFSGIVDGYTF
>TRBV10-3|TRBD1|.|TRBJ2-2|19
TGTGCCATCAGTGAGTTGGGACAGGGCCCTCGTGGTAACACCGGGGAGCTGTTTTTT
CAISELGQGPRGNTGELFF
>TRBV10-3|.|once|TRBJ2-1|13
TGTGCCATCAGTGATAGGGGCTACAATGAGCAGTTCTTC
CAISDRGYNEQFF
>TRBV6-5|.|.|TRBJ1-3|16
TGTGCCAGCAGTTACTCGCTGGGAGGCTCTGGAAACACCATATATTTT
CASSYSLGGSGNTIYF
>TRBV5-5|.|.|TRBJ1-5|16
TGTGCCAGCAGTTCTGCGCCGGGGGACAGCAATCAGCCCCAGCATTTT
CASSSAPGDSNQPQHF
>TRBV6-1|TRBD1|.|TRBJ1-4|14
TGTGCCAGCAGTGATAACAGGGGTAGCGAAAAACTGTTTTTT
CASSDNRGSEKLFF
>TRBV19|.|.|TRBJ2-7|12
TGTGCCAGTAGTACCGGACACTACGAGCAGTACTTC
CASSTGHYEQYF
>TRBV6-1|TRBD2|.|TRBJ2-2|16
TGTGCCAGCAGTGTTCTAGCGGGGCGATACACCGGGGAGCTGTTTTTT
CASSVLAGRYTGELFF
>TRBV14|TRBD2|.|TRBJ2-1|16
TGTGCCAGCAGCCAAGAGGCGGGAGGGCCCTCTAATGAGCAGTTCTTC
CASSQEAGGPSNEQFF
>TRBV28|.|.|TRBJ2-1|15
TGTGCCAGCAGTTTCGGACTAATCGATGACAATGAGCAGTTCTTC
CASSFGLIDDNEQFF
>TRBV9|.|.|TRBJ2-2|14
TGTGCCAGCACCGTCGAGGGCGGAACCGGGGAGCTGTTTTTT
CASTVEGGTGELFF
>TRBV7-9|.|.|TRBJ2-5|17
TGTGCCAGCAGCTTATCCGGTACAGGGCTGTTCCAAGAGACCCAGTACTTC
CASSLSGTGLFQETQYF
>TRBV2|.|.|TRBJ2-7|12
TGTGCCAGCAGTTTCAGCTCCTACGAGCAGTACTTC
CASSFSSYEQYF
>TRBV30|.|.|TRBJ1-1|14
TGTGCCTGGGCTCTGACAGGTGTGAACACTGAAGCTTTCTTT
CAWALTGVNTEAFF
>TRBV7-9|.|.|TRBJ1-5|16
TGTGCCAGCAGCTTAGTCGGGGAGGGCCCCAATCAGCCCCAGCATTTT
CASSLVGEGPNQPQHF
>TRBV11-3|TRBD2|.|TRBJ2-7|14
TGTGCCAGCAGCTTAGCGGGGGGGGAGTACGAGCAGTACTTC
CASSLAGGEYEQYF
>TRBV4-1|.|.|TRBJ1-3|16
TGCGCCAGCAGCCAGCCAACCAGGGAACCTGGAAACACCATATATTTT
CASSQPTREPGNTIYF
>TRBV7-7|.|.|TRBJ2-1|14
TGTGCCAGCAGCAGGGACATCTCCTACAATGAGCAGTTCTTC
CASSRDISYNEQFF
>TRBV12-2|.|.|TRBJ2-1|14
TGTGCAAGTCGAGGACAGGGGCTTTCTTATGAGCAGTTCTTC
CASRGQGLSYEQFF
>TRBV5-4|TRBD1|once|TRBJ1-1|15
TGTGTGACAGGGTCTCTACGAGGGGGACTCACTGAAGCTTTCTTT
CVTGSLRGGLTEAFF
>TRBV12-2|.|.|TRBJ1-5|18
TGTGCAAGTCGCTTAGGGTGTCCCCTAGGACGGAGGGATCAGCCCCAGCATTTT
CASRLGCPLGRRDQPQHF
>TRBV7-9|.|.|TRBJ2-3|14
TGTGCCAGCAGCCCAACGACTTCTACAGATACGCAGTATTTT
CASSPTTSTDTQYF
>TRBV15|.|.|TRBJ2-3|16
TGTGCCACCAGCAGAGAAGGGGGTTACCAAATAGATACGCAGTATTTT
CATSREGGYQIDTQYF
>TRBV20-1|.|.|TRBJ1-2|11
TGCAGTGCTAGGGAGGCGGAAGGCTACACCTTC
CSAREAEGYTF
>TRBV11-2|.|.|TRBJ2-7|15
TGTGCCAGCAGCTTAGTTCATGCGGTGGCCGACGAGCAGTACTTC
CASSLVHAVADEQYF
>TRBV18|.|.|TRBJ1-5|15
TGTGCCAGCTCACCTTTTTCGGGGGGCCGGCAGCCCCAGCATTTT
CASSPFSGGRQPQHF
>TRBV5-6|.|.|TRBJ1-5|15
TGTGCCAGCAGCTACTACTCCGGAAAGGATCAGCCCCAGCATTTT
CASSYYSGKDQPQHF
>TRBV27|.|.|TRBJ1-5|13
TGTGCCAGCAGGGCCTCGATCTTGCAGCCCCAGCATTTT
CASRASILQPQHF
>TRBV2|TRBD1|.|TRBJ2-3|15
TGTGCCAGCACGTTTCGACAGGGGACCACAGATACGCAGTATTTT
CASTFRQGTTDTQYF
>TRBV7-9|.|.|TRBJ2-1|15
TGTGCCAGCAGTCCACGAGGGGGAATCTACAATGAGCAGTTCTTC
CASSPRGGIYNEQFF
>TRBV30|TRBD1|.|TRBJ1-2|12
TGTGCCTGGGGACAGGGAGCGGATGGCTACACCTTC
CAWGQGADGYTF
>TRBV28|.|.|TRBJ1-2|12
TGTGCCAGCGAGAACCTCCCGTCTGGCTACACCTTC
CASENLPSGYTF
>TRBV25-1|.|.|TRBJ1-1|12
TGTGCCAGCAGTGAAGGGACATTGGGAGCTTTCTTT
CASSEGTLGAFF
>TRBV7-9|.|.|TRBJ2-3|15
TGTGCCAGCAGCTTAGCGCTCACTCCCGCAGATACGCAGTATTTT
CASSLALTPADTQYF
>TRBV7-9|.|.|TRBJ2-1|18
TGTGCCAGCAGCTTAGAACTAGGGTTCGGGAGCTCCTACAATGAGCAGTTCTTC
CASSLELGFGSSYNEQFF
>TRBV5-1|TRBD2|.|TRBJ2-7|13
TGCGCCAGCAGCCCGGTCCCGGGGGGCGAGCAGTACTTC
CASSPVPGGEQYF
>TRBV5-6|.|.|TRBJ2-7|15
TGTGCCAGCAGCTTAATGACACTGAGCTCCTACGAGCAGTACTTC
CASSLMTLSSYEQYF
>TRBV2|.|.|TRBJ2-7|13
TGTGCCAGCAGTGAAGCTAGGGGCTACGAGCAGTACTTC
CASSEARGYEQYF